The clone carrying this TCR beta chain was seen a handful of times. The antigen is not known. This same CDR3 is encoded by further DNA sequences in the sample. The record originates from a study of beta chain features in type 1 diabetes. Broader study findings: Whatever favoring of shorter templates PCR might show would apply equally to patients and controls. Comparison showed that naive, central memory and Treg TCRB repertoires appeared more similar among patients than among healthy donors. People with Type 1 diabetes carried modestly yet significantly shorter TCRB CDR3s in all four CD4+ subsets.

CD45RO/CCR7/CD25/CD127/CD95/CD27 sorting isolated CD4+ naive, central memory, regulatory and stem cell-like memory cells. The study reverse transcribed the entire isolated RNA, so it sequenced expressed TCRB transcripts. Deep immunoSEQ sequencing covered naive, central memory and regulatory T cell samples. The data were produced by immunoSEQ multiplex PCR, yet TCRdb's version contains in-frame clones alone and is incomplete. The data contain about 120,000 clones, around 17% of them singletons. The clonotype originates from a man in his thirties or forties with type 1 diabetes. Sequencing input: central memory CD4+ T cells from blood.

The CDR3 spells CASSLDQGGSSYNSPLHF. CDR3 DNA sequence: TGTGCCAGCAGCTTAGATCAGGGCGGGAGCTCCTATAATTCACCCCTCCACTTT. This chain joins TRBV11-3 and TRBJ1-6; a weak D match, TRBD1 (5 bases). The CDR3 contains 18 residues. V was cut by 0 bases and J by 0 bases, with 12 bases left in between. Germline values: CDR1 SGHNT, CDR2 YENEEA.